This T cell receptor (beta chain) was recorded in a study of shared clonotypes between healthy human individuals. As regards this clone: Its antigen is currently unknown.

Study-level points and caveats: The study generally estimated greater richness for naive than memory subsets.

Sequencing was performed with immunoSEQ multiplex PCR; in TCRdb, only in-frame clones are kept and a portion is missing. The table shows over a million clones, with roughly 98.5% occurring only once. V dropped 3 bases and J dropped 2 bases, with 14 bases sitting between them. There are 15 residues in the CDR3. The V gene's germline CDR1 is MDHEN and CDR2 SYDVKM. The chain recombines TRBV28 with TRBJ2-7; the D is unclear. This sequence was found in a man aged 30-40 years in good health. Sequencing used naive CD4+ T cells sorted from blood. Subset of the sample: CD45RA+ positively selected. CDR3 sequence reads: CASSFIRIPAYEQYF. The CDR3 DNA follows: TGTGCCAGCAGTTTCATCCGGATTCCGGCCTACGAGCAGTACTTC.